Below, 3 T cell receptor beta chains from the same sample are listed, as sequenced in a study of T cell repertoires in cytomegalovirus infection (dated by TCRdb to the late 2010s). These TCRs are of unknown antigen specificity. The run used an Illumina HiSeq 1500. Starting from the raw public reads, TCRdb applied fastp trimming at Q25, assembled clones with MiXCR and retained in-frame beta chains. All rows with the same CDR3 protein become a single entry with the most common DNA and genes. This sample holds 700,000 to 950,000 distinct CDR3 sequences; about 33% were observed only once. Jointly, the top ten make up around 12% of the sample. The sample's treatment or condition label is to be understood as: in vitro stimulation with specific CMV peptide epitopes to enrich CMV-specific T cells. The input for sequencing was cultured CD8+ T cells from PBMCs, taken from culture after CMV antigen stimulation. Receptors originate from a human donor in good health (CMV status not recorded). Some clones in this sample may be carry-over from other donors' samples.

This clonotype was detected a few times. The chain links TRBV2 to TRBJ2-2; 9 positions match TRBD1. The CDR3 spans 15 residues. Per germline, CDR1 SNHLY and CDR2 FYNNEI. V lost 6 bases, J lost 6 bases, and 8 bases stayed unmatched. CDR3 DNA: TGTGCCAGCAGCGGGGGACAGGGTAGGGCCGGGGAGCTGTTTTTT. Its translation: CASSGGQGRAGELFF.

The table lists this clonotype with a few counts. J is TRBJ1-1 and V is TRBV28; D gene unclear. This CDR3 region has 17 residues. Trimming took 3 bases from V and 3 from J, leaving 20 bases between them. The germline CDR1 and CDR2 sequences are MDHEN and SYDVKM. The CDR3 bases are TGTGCCAGCAGTTTTATTCGGCCGCCAGCGGGAGACACTGAAGCTTTCTTT. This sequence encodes CASSFIRPPAGDTEAFF.

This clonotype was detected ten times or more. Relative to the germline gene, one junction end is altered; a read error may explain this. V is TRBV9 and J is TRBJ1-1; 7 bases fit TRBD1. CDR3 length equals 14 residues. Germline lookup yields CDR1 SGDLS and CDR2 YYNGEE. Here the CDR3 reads CASSVGTVNTEAFF. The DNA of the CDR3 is TGCGCCAGCAGTGTAGGGACAGTGAACACTGAAGCTTTCTTT.